The 7 T cell receptor beta chains listed next were all sequenced from one sample in a study of identifying expanded T cells in peripheral blood. The table came from immunoSEQ multiplex PCR; TCRdb's copy has only in-frame clones and leaves some out. The sample lists about 52,000 clones; roughly 82% were seen once. Material: blood. These receptors were taken from a person aged 18 to 70 in good health.

CDR3 sequence: CASSLVRSADTQYF. CDR3 nucleotide sequence: TGCGCCAGCAGCTTGGTACGGAGCGCAGATACGCAGTATTTT. The V gene is TRBV5-1, the J gene TRBJ2-3; unclear D gene. The CDR3 extends over 14 amino acids. Trimming pared 0 bases from V and 4 bases from J, leaving 9 bases between. From germline, CDR1 is SGHRS and CDR2 YFSETQ. The full variable domain, completed using reference TRBV5-1 and TRBJ2-3, is KAGVTQTPRYLIKTRGQQVTLSCSPISGHRSVSWYQQTPGQGLQFLFEYFSETQRNKGNFPGRFSGRQFSNSRSEMNVSTLELGDSALYLCASSLVRSADTQYFGPGTRLTVL.

The rearrangement joins TRBV6-5 to TRBJ1-4; D remains unclear. The CDR3 extends over 14 amino acids. V was trimmed by 6 bases and J by 8 bases, leaving 16 bases between them. Germline V gene lookup returns CDR1 MNHEY and CDR2 SVGAGI. CDR3 sequence (DNA): TGTGCCAGCAGGACTCCGGGAGGCGGAGAAAAACTGTTTTTT. It specifies CASRTPGGGEKLFF.

V gene TRBV7-3 combines with J gene TRBJ2-2, with 9 bases fitting TRBD2. This CDR3 spans 17 amino acids. V was pared by 5 bases and J by 6 bases, with 13 bases of the junction left unmatched. Per germline, CDR1 SGHTA and CDR2 FQGTGA. The CDR3 coding sequence is TGTGCCAGCAGCCGAGGGGGTTTGCTAGCGGGGTCCGGGGAGCTGTTTTTT. This encodes CASSRGGLLAGSGELFF.

The V and J genes are TRBV18 and TRBJ2-1, with a tentative D call TRBD1 (5 bases). The CDR3 is 14 amino acids. The germline V and J ends were trimmed by 4 bases and 7 bases, with 14 bases remaining between them. Per germline, CDR1 KGHSH and CDR2 LQKENI. CDR3 in DNA: TGTGCCAGCTCACGGCCAGGGTCGATGAATGAGCAGTTCTTC. Residues: CASSRPGSMNEQFF.

V gene TRBV6-5 combines with J gene TRBJ1-1; no clear D gene. This CDR3 spans 14 amino acids. Germline V CDR1 and CDR2: MNHEY, SVGAGI. V lost 0 bases and J 6 bases, leaving 11 bases between the germline ends. The CDR3 coding sequence is TGTGCCAGCAGTTACTCCGGCGAGGGCCCTGAAGCTTTCTTT. Residues: CASSYSGEGPEAFF.

By share of the sample, this clone is medium-sized. V usage is TRBV10-3 and J usage is TRBJ2-2; 12 nucleotides agree with TRBD2. The V gene's germline CDR1 is ENHRY and CDR2 SYGVKD. The CDR3 extends over 17 amino acids. V shed 6 bases, J shed 4 bases, and the junction held 9 bases outside the gene matches. The CDR3 is CAIRVTSGSGVTGELFF. The CDR3 nucleotides are TGTGCCATCAGAGTGACTAGCGGGAGTGGGGTCACCGGGGAGCTGTTTTTT.

The J gene is TRBJ2-2, the V gene TRBV19; D is unclear. CDR1 is LNHDA, CDR2 SQIVND, per germline (reference sequence). CDR3 length: 14 amino acids. Trimming shortened V by 7 bases and J by 4 bases, and 13 bases separated the two germline ends. CDR3 bases: TGTGCCAGTATGAATCAGATACTCACCGGGGAGCTGTTTTTT. Translating it yields CASMNQILTGELFF.